The 12 T cell receptor beta chains below come from one sample, sequenced in a study of blood T cell repertoires in COVID-19. Clones were read by immunoSEQ multiplex PCR, and TCRdb kept only the in-frame ones, dropping some. The table records about 78,000 clones, 88% of them present only once. The sample consisted of peripheral blood. All receptors come from a man between 65 and 85 years old with active or convalescent COVID-19.

The chain couples TRBV6-1 to TRBJ1-4, with D possibly being TRBD1 (5 bases). Germline V lookup: CDR1 MNHNS, CDR2 SASEGT. Trimming stripped 1 base from V and 8 bases from J, with 14 bases between. This CDR3 comprises 15 residues. The CDR3 sequence: CASSEGAGNGEKLFF. The DNA for the CDR3 is TGTGCCAGCAGTGAAGGGGCAGGGAATGGCGAAAAACTGTTTTTT.

V gene TRBV3-1 (or the pseudogene TRBV3-2) combines with J gene TRBJ1-3, with D possibly being TRBD1 (5 bases). The V end lost 4 bases, the J end lost 1 base, and 14 bases lay between the germline ends. The CDR3 contains 16 residues. Germline assignment: CDR1 LGHDT and CDR2 YNNKEL (reference sequence). The CDR3 region is CASSPILGGSGNTIYF. The DNA for the CDR3 is TGTGCCAGCAGCCCTATCTTGGGGGGTTCTGGAAACACCATATATTTT.

This clone was seen a few times. The CDR3 DNA is TGTGCCAGCAGCTTACTCAGGGGGCCCTATCCCTTCACCTTC. Translation: CASSLLRGPYPFTF. The chain has TRBV11-2 and TRBJ1-2, with 8 bases that match TRBD1. The CDR3 extends over 14 amino acids. V was clipped by 2 bases and J by 13 bases; unmatched bases: 12. Germline CDR1 SGHAT, CDR2 FQNNGV.

The rearrangement uses TRBV30 and TRBJ2-2; D unclear. V was trimmed by 3 bases and J by 0 bases, leaving 8 bases between them. In germline, CDR1 is GTSNPN, CDR2 SVGIG (reference sequence). The CDR3 is 14 amino acids. The CDR3 sequence: CAWRTLANTGELFF. Written as DNA, the CDR3 is TGTGCCTGGAGGACACTTGCGAACACCGGGGAGCTGTTTTTT. The full variable domain, completed using reference TRBV30 and TRBJ2-2, is SQTIHQWPATLVQPVGSPLSLECTVEGTSNPNLYWYRQAAGRGLQLLFYSVGIGQISSEVPQNLSASRPQDRQFILSSKKLLLSDSGFYLCAWRTLANTGELFFGEGSRLTVL.

For the CDR3, the DNA is TGTGCCAGCAACAGGGGCACTGAAGCTTTCTTT. This sequence encodes CASNRGTEAFF. This sequence joins TRBV6-5 and TRBJ1-1, with 7 positions matching TRBD1. The CDR3 is 11 residues long. V trimming: 7 bases; J trimming: 4 bases; junction bases outside the gene matches: 0. CDR1 and CDR2 from the germline V gene are MNHEY and SVGAGI.

This rearrangement joins TRBV10-3 to TRBJ1-2; 9 bases map to TRBD1. Germline values: CDR1 ENHRY, CDR2 SYGVKD. The CDR3 covers 13 residues. V was clipped by 4 bases and J by 8 bases; unmatched bases: 5. CDR3 DNA sequence: TGTGCCATCAGTGGGGGGACAGGGTACGGCTACACCTTC. Amino acids: CAISGGTGYGYTF.

The sample holds a few counts of this clone. V and J are TRBV19 and TRBJ1-6, with TRBD1 matching over 12 bases. J lost 9 bases, V lost 3 bases, and 3 bases had no gene match. Germline CDR1 and CDR2: LNHDA and SQIVND (reference sequence). The CDR3 loop spans 15 amino acids. CDR3 protein: CASSMPGQGASPLHF. The DNA for the CDR3 is TGTGCCAGTAGTATGCCGGGACAGGGGGCTTCACCCCTCCACTTT.

V and J are TRBV10-3 and TRBJ1-1; TRBD1 aligns across 7 bases. CDR3 length: 14 residues. Germline V gene sequence: CDR1 ENHRY, CDR2 SYGVKD. The V gene end was trimmed by 10 bases and the J gene end by 2 bases; junction bases not matched to a gene: 10. CDR3 coding DNA: TGTGCCACCTCTACGGGACAGCTTAACACTGAAGCTTTCTTT. Its protein is CATSTGQLNTEAFF.

This clone was seen a few times. Written as DNA, the CDR3 is TGTGCCAGCAGTTTTACGGGTCGGGCGGGAGCTACGGTTGGTGAGCAGTTCTTC. Amino acids: CASSFTGRAGATVGEQFF. This rearrangement joins TRBV27 to TRBJ2-1; TRBD2 matches at 7 bases. V lost 3 bases and J lost 9; bases outside the gene matches: 20. The CDR3 contains 18 residues. Germline V gene data show CDR1 as MNHEY and CDR2 as SMNVEV (reference sequence).

The V and J genes are TRBV6-5 and TRBJ2-5; 8 bases fit TRBD1. The CDR3 length is 14 residues. The junction had 11 bases not matched to a gene; V was cut back by 0 bases and J by 14 bases. CDR1 is MNHEY, CDR2 SVGAGI, per germline. CDR3 loop: CASSYSMLQGGFYF. CDR3 coding DNA: TGTGCCAGCAGTTACTCTATGTTACAGGGGGGTTTTTACTTC.

J is TRBJ2-1 and V is TRBV12-5, with 8 bases identical to TRBD1. V lost 4 bases to trimming and J lost 7 bases; unmatched junction nucleotides: 6. Germline loops: CDR1 LGHNT, CDR2 FRNRAP. CDR3 length: 14 amino acids. CDR3 amino acids: CASGSINRGNEQFF. The CDR3 DNA reads as TGTGCTAGTGGTTCCATTAACAGGGGGAATGAGCAGTTCTTC. The variable domain in full, completed from reference TRBV12-5 and TRBJ2-1, reads DARVTQTPRHKVTEMGQEVTMRCQPILGHNTVFWYRQTMMQGLELLAYFRNRAPLDDSGMPKDRFSAEMPDATLATLKIQPSEPRDSAVYFCASGSINRGNEQFFGPGTRLTVL.

The chain combines TRBV19 with TRBJ2-5; the match to TRBD1 covers 10 bases. From germline, CDR1 is LNHDA and CDR2 SQIVND (reference sequence). V shed 10 bases, J shed 7 bases, and the junction held 6 bases outside the gene matches. The CDR3 is made up of 12 amino acids. Here the CDR3 DNA reads TGTGCCACCGGGACAGGGGTTGGGACCCAGTACTTC. Its translation is CATGTGVGTQYF. The full variable domain, with the rest looked up from reference TRBV19 and TRBJ2-5, is DGGITQSPKYLFRKEGQNVTLSCEQNLNHDAMYWYRQDPGQGLRLIYYSQIVNDFQKGDIAEGYSVSREKKESFPLTVTSAQKNPTAFYLCATGTGVGTQYFGPGTRLLVL.